This T cell receptor beta chain was documented in a study of beta chain features in type 1 diabetes. Study at large: All of the samples together had 85 million to 130 million sorted cells examined. Whole-study findings and limits: In the patient group, naive, central memory and Treg TCRB repertoires seemed more alike than in the healthy donor group. In all four CD4+ subsets, TCRB CDR3 length was significantly, moderately reduced in type 1 diabetes.

Of the isolated RNA, all was reverse transcribed, and so the sequenced material was expressed TCRB transcripts. Sequenced by immunoSEQ multiplex PCR; TCRdb stores in-frame clones only, minus some. The repertoire includes some 150,000 clones, around 13% of them detected once, and approximately 1.3% sits in the top ten. This clone was seen a few times. Its target is unknown. Purity above 98% was achieved in all sorted populations. Source material: central memory CD4+ T cells from blood. This clonotype was obtained from a man younger than 35 with type 1 diabetes.

The CDR3 loop is CASSLGQGVENIQYF. The CDR3 DNA reads as TGTGCCAGCAGCTTAGGCCAGGGAGTCGAAAACATTCAGTACTTC. This chain uses TRBV7-9 with TRBJ2-4; tentatively, D is TRBD1 or TRBD2 (5 bases each). The CDR3 covers 15 residues. The germline V gene encodes CDR1 SEHNR and CDR2 FQNEAQ (reference sequence). Trimming removed 1 base at V and 5 bases at J, with 12 bases between.